Below are 12 T cell receptor beta chains sequenced from a single sample in a study of T cell responses to AZD1222 COVID-19 vaccine. Measured with immunoSEQ multiplex PCR; TCRdb has only the in-frame clones, and not every one. This sample yields approximately 110,000 clones, of which about 88% are seen a single time; approximately 17% belongs to the top ten. The sample in question was peripheral blood, obtained on day 0 of AZD1222 vaccination. Source of these receptors: an adult in good health.

The chain has TRBV2 and TRBJ2-3; D ambiguous. The germline V gene encodes CDR1 SNHLY and CDR2 FYNNEI. V lost 3 bases and J lost 0, with 13 bases in between. This CDR3 spans 16 amino acids. The DNA for the CDR3 is TGTGCCAGCAGTGAGTGGTCAGAAACTAGCACAGATACGCAGTATTTT. Protein product: CASSEWSETSTDTQYF. The full variable domain, rest sourced from reference TRBV2 and TRBJ2-3, is EPEVTQTPSHQVTQMGQEVILRCVPISNHLYFYWYRQILGQKVEFLVSFYNNEISEKSEIFDDQFSVERPDGSNFTLKIRSTKLEDSAMYFCASSEWSETSTDTQYFGPGTRLTVL.

In its sample, this clone was seen once. The J gene is TRBJ1-5, the V gene TRBV2; the D gene is possibly TRBD1 (5 bases). This CDR3 region has 14 residues. The V end was cut by 5 bases, the J end by 7 bases, with 15 bases between. Per the germline V gene, CDR1 is SNHLY and CDR2 is FYNNEI. The CDR3, as DNA: TGTGCCAGCAGTCCCACCGGGGGTGGGCAGCCCCAGCATTTT. Its translation: CASSPTGGGQPQHF.

Note on this clone: The same CDR3 also results from other DNA sequences found in this sample. The chain is built from TRBV11-2 and TRBJ1-1; perhaps TRBD1 as D (6 bases). The CDR3 totals 14 residues. Germline V lookup: CDR1 SGHAT, CDR2 FQNNGV. V was trimmed by 2 bases and J by 0 bases, leaving 7 bases between them. The CDR3 nucleotides are TGTGCCAGCAGCTTACAGGGGATGAACACTGAAGCTTTCTTT. It specifies CASSLQGMNTEAFF. Based on the CDR3 plus reference TRBV11-2 and TRBJ1-1, the full variable domain is EAGVAQSPRYKIIEKRQSVAFWCNPISGHATLYWYQQILGQGPKLLIQFQNNGVVDDSQLPKDRFSAERLKGVDSTLKIQPAKLEDSAVYLCASSLQGMNTEAFFGQGTRLTVV.

V and J are TRBV5-1 and TRBJ2-5, with TRBD1 matching 10 bases. This CDR3 is 15 amino acids long. The germline V gene has CDR1 SGHRS and CDR2 YFSETQ. Trimming cost V 0 bases and J 5 bases; bases outside gene matches: 4. DNA of the CDR3: TGCGCCAGCAGCTTGGGGGACAGGGGAGAGGAGACCCAGTACTTC. Its translation is CASSLGDRGEETQYF.

The CDR3 bases are TGTGCCACCAGACGGACAGGGGACACTGAAGCTTTCTTT. This sequence encodes CATRRTGDTEAFF. This chain joins TRBV24-1 and TRBJ1-1; 9 bases line up with TRBD1. J gave up 3 bases and V 7 bases, and 2 bases lay outside the gene matches. The CDR3 is 13 residues long. CDR1 is KGHDR and CDR2 is SFDVKD in the germline V gene.

This clone was seen just once. The rearrangement joins TRBV5-5 to TRBJ2-4; D is undetermined. Trimming removed 4 bases from V and 7 bases from J, with 12 bases in between. Germline values: CDR1 SGHKS, CDR2 YYEKEE (reference sequence). CDR3 length equals 13 residues. The CDR3 DNA sequence: TGTGCCAGCAGCGGAGTAACGGCCAACATTCAGTACTTC. Its translation is CASSGVTANIQYF.

The V gene is TRBV5-1, the J gene TRBJ1-1; unclear D gene. Trimming shortened V by 4 bases and J by 2 bases, and 6 bases separated the two germline ends. CDR3 length: 12 residues. In germline, CDR1 is SGHRS, CDR2 YFSETQ. CDR3 in DNA: TGCGCCAGCAGCCGTACCAACACTGAAGCTTTCTTT. This sequence encodes CASSRTNTEAFF.

The chain links TRBV25-1 to TRBJ2-7, with no clear D. The CDR3 spans 11 residues. The V end was cut by 4 bases, the J end by 3 bases, with 4 bases between. CDR1 and CDR2 (germline): MGHDK, SYGVNS. The CDR3 reads CASSGFYEQYF. DNA of the CDR3: TGTGCCAGCAGTGGATTCTACGAGCAGTACTTC.

V and J are TRBV5-6 and TRBJ1-1; no firm D call. This CDR3 spans 15 amino acids. Germline V CDR1 and CDR2: SGHDT, YYEEEE. Trimming stripped 4 bases from V and 0 bases from J, with 13 bases between. The CDR3 DNA sequence: TGTGCCAGCAGCCAGACCACGGGAATGAACACTGAAGCTTTCTTT. Its translation: CASSQTTGMNTEAFF.

The chain carries TRBV28 and TRBJ2-7; no definite D call. Per germline, CDR1 MDHEN and CDR2 SYDVKM. The length of the CDR3 is 11 residues. Between the trimmed V and J ends, which lost 5 bases and 3 bases, there was a span of 5 bases. CDR3 in amino acids: CASSNIYEQYF. In DNA form, the CDR3 reads TGTGCCAGCAGTAACATCTACGAGCAGTACTTC.

The chain carries TRBV6-2 or TRBV6-3 and TRBJ1-5; D is unclear. The CDR3 loop spans 14 amino acids. Trimming pared 2 bases from V and 3 bases from J, leaving 8 bases between. Germline CDR1 is MNHEY and CDR2 is SVGEGT. The CDR3 sequence is CASSYGSLNQPQHF. CDR3 sequence (DNA): TGTGCCAGCAGTTACGGCAGCCTCAATCAGCCCCAGCATTTT.

J is TRBJ2-4 and V is TRBV7-8; 14 bases map to TRBD2. Germline V lookup: CDR1 SGHVS, CDR2 FQNEAQ. The CDR3 sequence is 18 residues long. V trimming: 4 bases; J trimming: 0 bases; junction bases outside the gene matches: 5. The CDR3 spells CASSYGLAGGVAKNIQYF. In nucleotides, the CDR3 is TGTGCCAGCAGCTACGGACTAGCGGGGGGTGTAGCCAAAAACATTCAGTACTTC.